These T cell receptor beta chains were read from a single sample in a study of vaccination and CD4 T cells after COVID-19. TCRdb re-called the PCR reads through MiXCR, storing one row per CDR3 protein. The sample lists around 30,000 distinct CDR3 sequences; about 50% were seen once. Sample: CD4+ T cells from blood, taken about 7 months after SARS-CoV-2 vaccination. The receptors stem from a human donor who had recovered from COVID-19. Each CDR3 is given with its conserved first and last residue. A D gene is named only where the DNA matches it firmly. Clone size is stated in some rows and not others, as once, few, many or a class when expanded.

d_gene: .
j_gene: TRBJ2-5
v_gene: TRBV15
abundance: few
CDR3aa: CATSRGAGVGETQYF
CDR3nt: TGTGCCACCAGCAGGGGGGCGGGAGTAGGGGAGACCCAGTACTTC

d_gene: .
j_gene: TRBJ2-1
v_gene: TRBV7-8
abundance: few
CDR3aa: CASSHNNEQFF
CDR3nt: TGTGCCAGCAGTCATAACAATGAGCAGTTCTTC

d_gene: TRBD2
j_gene: TRBJ2-2
v_gene: TRBV7-9
abundance: .
CDR3aa: CASRGLAETGELFF
CDR3nt: TGTGCCAGCAGGGGACTAGCGGAGACCGGGGAGCTGTTTTTT

d_gene: .
j_gene: TRBJ2-7
v_gene: TRBV7-9
abundance: .
CDR3aa: CASSAGAGTPGSYEQYF
CDR3nt: TGTGCCAGCAGCGCCGGGGCCGGGACCCCTGGCTCCTACGAGCAGTACTTC

d_gene: .
j_gene: TRBJ1-1
v_gene: TRBV6-5
abundance: .
CDR3aa: CASSYSSGLLNTEAFF
CDR3nt: TGTGCCAGCAGTTACTCGAGCGGACTGCTGAACACTGAAGCTTTCTTT

d_gene: TRBD2
j_gene: TRBJ2-7
v_gene: TRBV6-2/TRBV6-3
abundance: .
CDR3aa: CASFLGGSESSYEQYF
CDR3nt: TGTGCCAGCTTCCTGGGCGGGAGTGAAAGCTCCTACGAGCAGTACTTC

d_gene: .
j_gene: TRBJ2-1
v_gene: TRBV29-1
abundance: .
CDR3aa: CSVEDWKRSSNEQFF
CDR3nt: TGCAGCGTTGAAGATTGGAAGCGTAGTTCCAATGAGCAGTTCTTC

d_gene: .
j_gene: TRBJ2-5
v_gene: TRBV4-1
abundance: .
CDR3aa: CASSSSALAQETQYF
CDR3nt: TGCGCCAGCAGCTCCTCTGCTCTGGCCCAAGAGACCCAGTACTTC

d_gene: .
j_gene: TRBJ1-2
v_gene: TRBV6-1
abundance: .
CDR3aa: CASSPAGNGYTF
CDR3nt: TGTGCCAGCAGTCCCGCCGGGAATGGCTACACCTTC

d_gene: .
j_gene: TRBJ1-1
v_gene: TRBV20-1
abundance: .
CDR3aa: CSAREQSQGTEAFF
CDR3nt: TGCAGTGCTAGAGAACAGAGCCAGGGCACTGAAGCTTTCTTT

d_gene: TRBD2
j_gene: TRBJ2-7
v_gene: TRBV12-3/TRBV12-4
abundance: .
CDR3aa: CASSESGGEQYF
CDR3nt: TGTGCCAGCTCTGAGTCGGGAGGGGAGCAGTACTTC

d_gene: .
j_gene: TRBJ2-7
v_gene: TRBV10-3
abundance: .
CDR3aa: CAISESGLTYEQYF
CDR3nt: TGTGCCATCAGTGAGTCGGGCCTAACCTACGAGCAGTACTTC

d_gene: TRBD2
j_gene: TRBJ2-1
v_gene: TRBV7-2
abundance: few
CDR3aa: CASSSQAGGYNEQFF
CDR3nt: TGTGCCAGCAGCTCCCAAGCGGGAGGCTACAATGAGCAGTTCTTC

d_gene: .
j_gene: TRBJ2-7
v_gene: TRBV7-9
abundance: few
CDR3aa: CASSLFHEQYF
CDR3nt: TGTGCCAGCAGCCTCTTCCACGAGCAGTACTTC

d_gene: .
j_gene: TRBJ2-1
v_gene: TRBV7-9
abundance: medium-sized
CDR3aa: CASSFPRNEQFF
CDR3nt: TGTGCCAGCAGCTTCCCGAGAAATGAGCAGTTCTTC

d_gene: .
j_gene: TRBJ2-1
v_gene: TRBV5-4
abundance: .
CDR3aa: CASSFTAQSSYNEQFF
CDR3nt: TGTGCCAGCAGCTTTACAGCGCAGAGCTCCTACAATGAGCAGTTCTTC

d_gene: TRBD1
j_gene: TRBJ2-5
v_gene: TRBV20-1
abundance: .
CDR3aa: CSAPDRGETQYF
CDR3nt: TGCAGTGCACCGGACAGGGGAGAGACCCAGTACTTC

d_gene: .
j_gene: TRBJ2-7
v_gene: TRBV4-1
abundance: .
CDR3aa: CASSPVGGSYEQYF
CDR3nt: TGCGCCAGCAGCCCGGTAGGAGGCTCCTACGAGCAGTACTTC

d_gene: TRBD1
j_gene: TRBJ1-5
v_gene: TRBV20-1
abundance: .
CDR3aa: CSARAVGGQGGTNSNQPQHF
CDR3nt: TGCAGTGCTAGAGCTGTCGGGGGACAGGGAGGGACGAATAGCAATCAGCCCCAGCATTTT

d_gene: TRBD1
j_gene: TRBJ1-2
v_gene: TRBV10-3
abundance: few
CDR3aa: CAISESTGTGDGYTF
CDR3nt: TGTGCCATCAGTGAGTCGACCGGGACAGGGGATGGCTACACCTTC

d_gene: .
j_gene: TRBJ1-3
v_gene: TRBV20-1
abundance: few
CDR3aa: CSAVHRDPGNTIYF
CDR3nt: TGCAGTGCTGTCCACAGGGACCCTGGAAACACCATATATTTT

d_gene: TRBD1
j_gene: TRBJ2-5
v_gene: TRBV19
abundance: .
CDR3aa: CASSIAGTGRKETQYF
CDR3nt: TGTGCCAGTAGTATAGCGGGGACAGGGCGCAAAGAGACCCAGTACTTC

d_gene: .
j_gene: TRBJ2-2
v_gene: TRBV20-1
abundance: few
CDR3aa: CSASEGEAGELFF
CDR3nt: TGCAGTGCTAGTGAGGGAGAGGCCGGGGAGCTGTTTTTT

d_gene: TRBD1
j_gene: TRBJ2-2
v_gene: TRBV6-2/TRBV6-3
abundance: .
CDR3aa: CASQGQGRPDTGELFF
CDR3nt: TGTGCCAGCCAAGGACAGGGACGGCCCGACACCGGGGAGCTGTTTTTT

d_gene: TRBD2
j_gene: TRBJ2-1
v_gene: TRBV7-6
abundance: .
CDR3aa: CASSLTPDPGGPNEQFF
CDR3nt: TGTGCCAGCAGCTTAACCCCGGATCCGGGAGGGCCCAATGAGCAGTTCTTC

d_gene: .
j_gene: TRBJ2-1
v_gene: TRBV6-1
abundance: .
CDR3aa: CASRSASYNEQFF
CDR3nt: TGTGCCAGCAGAAGCGCATCCTACAATGAGCAGTTCTTC

d_gene: TRBD2
j_gene: TRBJ2-5
v_gene: TRBV7-7
abundance: .
CDR3aa: CASSLSSGRGQETQYF
CDR3nt: TGTGCCAGCAGCTTGTCCAGCGGGAGGGGCCAAGAGACCCAGTACTTC

d_gene: TRBD2
j_gene: TRBJ2-3
v_gene: TRBV20-1
abundance: few
CDR3aa: CSARDPLAGDTDTQYF
CDR3nt: TGCAGTGCTAGAGATCCCCTAGCGGGAGACACAGATACGCAGTATTTT

d_gene: .
j_gene: TRBJ2-5
v_gene: TRBV20-1
abundance: few
CDR3aa: CSARDVSPTVETQYF
CDR3nt: TGCAGTGCTAGAGATGTCTCTCCGACCGTAGAGACCCAGTACTTC

d_gene: TRBD1
j_gene: TRBJ2-2
v_gene: TRBV7-9
abundance: .
CDR3aa: CASSVRGQSTGELFF
CDR3nt: TGTGCCAGCAGCGTGAGGGGACAGTCCACCGGGGAGCTGTTTTTT

d_gene: TRBD2
j_gene: TRBJ2-7
v_gene: TRBV27
abundance: .
CDR3aa: CASQRERGSYEQYF
CDR3nt: TGTGCCAGTCAGCGGGAGAGAGGGTCCTACGAGCAGTACTTC

d_gene: TRBD2
j_gene: TRBJ2-1
v_gene: TRBV6-1
abundance: .
CDR3aa: CASSEAAGLAGGNEQFF
CDR3nt: TGTGCCAGCAGTGAAGCTGCCGGACTAGCGGGAGGAAATGAGCAGTTCTTC

d_gene: .
j_gene: TRBJ1-1
v_gene: TRBV28
abundance: .
CDR3aa: CASSLGQNLNTEAFF
CDR3nt: TGTGCCAGCAGTTTAGGGCAGAACCTGAACACTGAAGCTTTCTTT

d_gene: TRBD1
j_gene: TRBJ2-2
v_gene: TRBV27
abundance: .
CDR3aa: CATSPKTGKVANGGELFF
CDR3nt: TGTGCCACCAGTCCTAAGACAGGGAAGGTGGCCAACGGCGGGGAGCTGTTTTTT

d_gene: .
j_gene: TRBJ2-5
v_gene: TRBV20-1
abundance: .
CDR3aa: CSALNHGLGGETQYF
CDR3nt: TGCAGTGCCCTCAATCACGGCCTAGGGGGAGAGACCCAGTACTTC

d_gene: TRBD2
j_gene: TRBJ2-1
v_gene: TRBV7-9
abundance: .
CDR3aa: CASSPRTSGRMHEQFF
CDR3nt: TGTGCCAGCAGCCCCCGTACTAGCGGGAGGATGCATGAGCAGTTCTTC

d_gene: .
j_gene: TRBJ1-5
v_gene: TRBV19
abundance: .
CDR3aa: CASSIYVNQPQHF
CDR3nt: TGTGCCAGTAGTATATACGTTAATCAGCCCCAGCATTTT

d_gene: .
j_gene: TRBJ2-2
v_gene: TRBV25-1
abundance: .
CDR3aa: CASVDRRNTGELFF
CDR3nt: TGTGCCAGCGTCGACAGGAGGAACACCGGGGAGCTGTTTTTT

d_gene: TRBD2
j_gene: TRBJ2-3
v_gene: TRBV6-4
abundance: few
CDR3aa: CASSDGAGGTDTQYF
CDR3nt: TGTGCCAGCAGTGACGGGGCGGGAGGCACAGATACGCAGTATTTT

d_gene: TRBD2
j_gene: TRBJ2-3
v_gene: TRBV7-3
abundance: .
CDR3aa: CASSLTLAGGHTDTQYF
CDR3nt: TGTGCCAGCAGCTTAACTTTAGCGGGAGGACACACAGATACGCAGTATTTT

d_gene: .
j_gene: TRBJ2-3
v_gene: TRBV19
abundance: few
CDR3aa: CASRPGPTADTQYF
CDR3nt: TGTGCCAGTCGTCCGGGACCAACCGCAGATACGCAGTATTTT

d_gene: .
j_gene: TRBJ2-5
v_gene: TRBV20-1
abundance: .
CDR3aa: CSANREETQYF
CDR3nt: TGCAGTGCAAACAGGGAAGAGACCCAGTACTTC